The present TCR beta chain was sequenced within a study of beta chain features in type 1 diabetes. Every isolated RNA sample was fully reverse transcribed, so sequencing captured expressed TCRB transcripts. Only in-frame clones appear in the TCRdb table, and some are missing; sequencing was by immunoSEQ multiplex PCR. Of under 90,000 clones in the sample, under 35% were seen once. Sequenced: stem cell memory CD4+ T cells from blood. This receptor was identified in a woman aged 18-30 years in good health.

CDR3 amino acids: CASSLEGASNQPQHF. DNA for the CDR3: TGTGCCAGCAGCTTAGAGGGGGCTAGCAATCAGCCCCAGCATTTT. The chain is built from TRBV7-2 and TRBJ1-5, with 7 positions matching TRBD1. CDR1 is SGHTA and CDR2 is FQGNSA in the germline V gene. The CDR3 length is 15 residues. V was pared by 1 base and J by 0 bases, with 0 bases of the junction left unmatched.